This paragraph reports one T cell receptor (beta chain). Its antigen is undetermined. The junction had 3 bases not matched to a gene; V was cut back by 4 bases and J by 4 bases. CDR3 length: 13 residues. Sequencing of TCR beta, carried out with a high-throughput approach, was applied to CD8+ and CD4+ T cells from the blood. TEMRA cells were FACS-enriched, while CD8+ and CD4+ T cells were negatively isolated. Reverse transcription of roughly 0.5 to 1 ug RNA was performed with random hexamers. Amplification of TCR beta CDR3 was carried out by immunoSEQ multiplex PCR, which covered 54 Vbeta and 13 Jbeta segments. TCRdb redid the calling of the immunoSEQ multiplex PCR reads with MiXCR, one entry per CDR3 protein. The sample comprises 120,000 or so distinct CDR3 sequences, approximately 94% of which are singletons, and around 0.12% rests with the top ten. The data were obtained in a study of CD8 T cells in Susac syndrome. General study results and limits: As the study acknowledged, the number of individuals who were part of its TCR sequencing and HLA analysis was relatively small.

The chain is built from TRBV12-3 or TRBV12-4 and TRBJ1-2; TRBD1 aligns across 7 bases. This receptor was obtained from a human donor with multiple sclerosis. Material: CD4+ T cells from PBMCs. The CDR3 protein is CASSSQGTYGYTF. CDR3 coding DNA: TGTGCCAGCAGTTCACAGGGGACCTATGGCTACACCTTC.